Below are 27 T cell receptor beta chains sequenced from a single sample in a study of early T cells in non-severe SARS-CoV-2 infection. TCRdb reanalysed the 5' RACE reads using MiXCR and keeps one entry per CDR3 protein. The sample has about 100,000 distinct CDR3 sequences; approximately 13% are singletons. Sequenced material: whole blood. These receptors originate from an adult who was a healthcare worker with PCR-confirmed SARS-CoV-2 infection or an uninfected control (not recorded which).

This chain uses TRBV29-1 with TRBJ2-7; D is unresolved. This CDR3 has 12 amino acids. V gave up 2 bases and J gave up 7 bases, with 12 bases separating them. Germline CDR1 is SQVTM and CDR2 is ANQGSEA. The CDR3 sequence is CSVELAGGEQYF. The CDR3 DNA reads TGCAGCGTTGAACTGGCCGGTGGAGAGCAGTACTTC.

V gene TRBV5-1 combines with J gene TRBJ2-1, with D maybe TRBD2 (5 bases). This CDR3 spans 16 amino acids. V lost 4 bases and J 0 bases, leaving 14 bases between the germline ends. Looked up from germline, CDR1 is SGHRS and CDR2 is YFSETQ. The CDR3 here is CASSPTPGSSYNEQFF. Here the CDR3 DNA reads TGCGCCAGCAGCCCGACTCCTGGGAGCTCCTACAATGAGCAGTTCTTC.

Of note for this clonotype: Mismatch with germline at one junction end may stem from a read error. This chain uses TRBV5-1 with TRBJ2-1; unclear D gene. Germline V CDR1 and CDR2: SGHRS, YFSETQ. The CDR3 runs 15 residues. CDR3 coding DNA: TGCTCCAGCAGCTTCACCAGGCCAACCTACAATGAGCAGTTCTTC. This encodes CSSSFTRPTYNEQFF. The entire variable domain, with the rest obtained from reference TRBV5-1 and TRBJ2-1, is as follows: KAGVTQTPRYLIKTRGQQVTLSCSPISGHRSVSWYQQTPGQGLQFLFEYFSETQRNKGNFPGRFSGRQFSNSRSEMNVSTLELGDSALYLCSSSFTRPTYNEQFFGPGTRLTVL.

This clonotype was detected only a few times. V and J are TRBV4-1 and TRBJ2-3; unclear D gene. This CDR3 region has 12 residues. Between the trimmed V and J ends, which lost 10 bases and 0 bases, there was a span of 8 bases. CDR1 and CDR2 from the germline V gene are MGHRA and YSYEKL. CDR3 sequence: CATLDSTDTQYF. CDR3 nucleotides: TGCGCCACACTTGATAGCACAGATACGCAGTATTTT.

This clonotype was counted at least ten times. CDR3 sequence: CASGSRTGSDEQYF. For the CDR3, the DNA is TGTGCCAGCGGGTCGAGGACAGGGTCGGACGAGCAGTACTTC. The chain recombines TRBV6-1 with TRBJ2-7; 8 bases fit TRBD1. The CDR3 runs to 14 residues. Per the germline V gene, CDR1 is MNHNS and CDR2 is SASEGT. V lost 8 bases and J lost 5; bases outside the gene matches: 11.

The sample holds a few counts of this clonotype. The J gene is TRBJ2-4, the V gene TRBV6-2 or TRBV6-3; D is perhaps TRBD2 (5 bases). Between the trimmed V and J ends, which lost 3 bases and 1 base, there was a span of 13 bases. The CDR3 totals 16 residues. In germline, CDR1 is MNHEY, CDR2 SVGEGT. CDR3 residues: CASSYNPGIAKNIQYF. As DNA, the CDR3 is TGTGCCAGCAGTTATAATCCGGGGATCGCCAAAAACATTCAGTACTTC.

The chain combines TRBV11-1 with TRBJ1-2; D not resolved. This CDR3 spans 15 amino acids. CDR1 SGHAT and CDR2 FQDESV come from the germline V gene (reference sequence). V was clipped by 4 bases and J by 8 bases, with 20 bases between them. CDR3 coding DNA: TGTGCCAGCAGCTCATTAGGACTTCTACGGAGAGGCTACACCTTC. Translating gives CASSSLGLLRRGYTF.

This clonotype was counted many times. The chain carries TRBV6-2 or TRBV6-3 and TRBJ2-7, with D perhaps given as TRBD1 or TRBD2 (5 bases each). The CDR3 contains 17 residues. Germline V gene lookup returns CDR1 MNHEY and CDR2 SVGEGT. The ends were cut back, 6 bases at V and 5 bases at J, with 26 bases in the middle. This CDR3 reads CASSLRDGRVRSHEQYF. Here the CDR3 DNA reads TGTGCCAGCAGCCTACGGGACGGCAGGGTTAGGAGCCACGAGCAGTACTTC.

The gene calls are TRBV28 and TRBJ1-1, with TRBD1 matching over 7 bases. The ends lost 6 bases at V and 11 bases at J; junction bases unmatched: 9. The CDR3 covers 12 residues. In germline, CDR1 is MDHEN, CDR2 SYDVKM. Written as DNA, the CDR3 is TGTGCCAGCAGAGTGACAGGGATGGGTGCTTTCTTT. Its protein product is CASRVTGMGAFF.

V and J are TRBV11-1 and TRBJ1-2; 9 positions agree with TRBD1. Germline values: CDR1 SGHAT, CDR2 FQDESV (reference sequence). Unmatched junction bases numbered 4, after V lost 5 bases and J lost 0 bases. The length of the CDR3 is 15 residues. CDR3 amino acids: CASSPRTGANYGYTF. DNA of the CDR3: TGTGCCAGCAGCCCAAGGACAGGGGCTAACTATGGCTACACCTTC.

This clonotype has just one count. This clone may be a read error of a much larger clone one base away. Since the CDR3 does not end with the conserved phenylalanine or tryptophan, this likely comes from a read error. The V gene is TRBV7-9, the J gene TRBJ2-7; D is undetermined. V lost 5 bases to trimming and J lost 7 bases, with 12 bases between them. Germline CDR1 and CDR2: SEHNR and FQNEAQ (reference sequence). This CDR3 has 12 amino acids. The CDR3 loop is CASSLDWREQYS. The CDR3 coding sequence is TGTGCCAGCAGCCTAGACTGGCGGGAGCAGTACTCC.

This clonotype showed up many times. This chain links TRBV11-2 with TRBJ1-3, with 7 bases aligning to TRBD1. The germline gives CDR1 SGHAT, CDR2 FQNNGV. The ends lost 0 bases at V and 0 bases at J; junction bases unmatched: 5. This CDR3 comprises 17 residues. The CDR3, as DNA: TGTGCCAGCAGCTTAGATCCGACAGGGATCTCTGGAAACACCATATATTTT. Encoded protein: CASSLDPTGISGNTIYF.

This clonotype was observed many times. This chain links TRBV12-3 or TRBV12-4 with TRBJ2-1; 8 positions match TRBD2. CDR3 size: 13 residues. V was pared by 3 bases and J by 6 bases, with 1 base of the junction left unmatched. CDR3 DNA: TGTGCCAGCAGTTTCGCGGGGGGCAATGAGCAGTTCTTC. It is translated as CASSFAGGNEQFF.

This clonotype was observed many times. The rearrangement links TRBV27 to TRBJ2-5, with TRBD1 as a possible D gene (6 bases). CDR3 size: 12 residues. Trimming cost V 5 bases and J 7 bases, with 11 bases left between them. Germline assignment: CDR1 MNHEY and CDR2 SMNVEV (reference sequence). The CDR3 protein is CASSPQGGTQYF. For the CDR3, the DNA is TGTGCCAGCAGTCCCCAAGGGGGGACCCAGTACTTC.

This clonotype came up a few times. This CDR3 reads CASSLEYGGAVNTEAFF. CDR3 nucleotide sequence: TGTGCCAGCAGCTTAGAGTACGGGGGCGCGGTGAACACTGAAGCTTTCTTT. This chain links TRBV11-2 with TRBJ1-1; tentatively, D is TRBD1 (6 bases). This CDR3 has 17 residues. Germline CDR1 and CDR2: SGHAT and FQNNGV. Between the trimmed V and J ends, which lost 0 bases and 0 bases, there was a span of 14 bases. The full variable domain, with the rest looked up from reference TRBV11-2 and TRBJ1-1, is EAGVAQSPRYKIIEKRQSVAFWCNPISGHATLYWYQQILGQGPKLLIQFQNNGVVDDSQLPKDRFSAERLKGVDSTLKIQPAKLEDSAVYLCASSLEYGGAVNTEAFFGQGTRLTVV.

This clonotype has more than one count but fewer than ten. The rearrangement joins TRBV7-3 to TRBJ2-5, with 8 bases identical to TRBD1. Germline loops: CDR1 SGHTA, CDR2 FQGTGA. This CDR3 contains 14 residues. With V trimmed by 4 bases and J by 0 bases, 1 base remained unmatched. CDR3 nucleotides: TGTGCCAGCAGCTGGACAGGGAACCAAGAGACCCAGTACTTC. Protein sequence: CASSWTGNQETQYF.

This clonotype was seen only a few times. This sequence joins TRBV5-4 and TRBJ2-5; perhaps TRBD1 as D (5 bases). The CDR3 is 14 residues long. Germline CDR1 is SGHNT and CDR2 is YYREEE (reference sequence). V dropped 10 bases and J dropped 7 bases, with 23 bases sitting between them. The DNA of the CDR3 is TGTGCCTCGGCCAGGGAATCCGCCCCATCGACCCAGTACTTC. Amino acids: CASARESAPSTQYF.

This clonotype was counted only a few times. The rearrangement joins TRBV28 to TRBJ1-3; D gene uncertain. The germline CDR1 and CDR2 sequences are MDHEN and SYDVKM. V was pared by 3 bases and J by 2 bases, with 11 bases between. CDR3 size: 15 residues. The DNA of the CDR3 is TGTGCCAGCAGTTTTATGAATCCCCCTGGAAACACCATATATTTT. This sequence encodes CASSFMNPPGNTIYF.

V gene TRBV7-2 combines with J gene TRBJ1-3; D gene ambiguous. Germline CDR1 SGHTA, CDR2 FQGNSA. This CDR3 is built from 15 residues. Trimming left V 3 bases short and J 0 bases short, with 9 bases between. The CDR3 sequence is CASSFRYSSGNTIYF. As DNA, the CDR3 is TGTGCCAGCAGCTTTCGGTACAGCTCTGGAAACACCATATATTTT.

This clonotype was seen many times. The chain joins TRBV7-6 to TRBJ1-1; D not certain. The CDR3 sequence is 16 residues long. CDR1 SGHVS and CDR2 FNYEAQ come from the germline V gene. Between the trimmed V and J ends, which lost 0 bases and 1 base, there was a span of 12 bases. For the CDR3, the DNA is TGTGCCAGCAGCTTAGCCGCGGGCAGGTCGAACACTGAAGCTTTCTTT. It codes for CASSLAAGRSNTEAFF.

The chain recombines TRBV29-1 with TRBJ2-7; TRBD2 might be the D (5 bases). V lost 5 bases and J lost 4, with 18 bases in between. The CDR3 extends over 14 amino acids. Germline V lookup: CDR1 SQVTM, CDR2 ANQGSEA. This chain's CDR3 is CSVFFPSSPYEQYF. CDR3 DNA sequence: TGCAGCGTTTTTTTTCCTAGCTCCCCTTACGAGCAGTACTTC.

The chain is built from TRBV27 and TRBJ1-1; D ambiguous. Germline values: CDR1 MNHEY, CDR2 SMNVEV (reference sequence). This CDR3 is built from 13 residues. Trimming took 5 bases from V and 5 from J, leaving 12 bases between them. The CDR3 coding sequence is TGTGCCAGCAGTAGCGGGGTTACGACTGAAGCTTTCTTT. Its protein is CASSSGVTTEAFF.

The J gene is TRBJ1-6, the V gene TRBV7-6, with 7 bases fitting TRBD1. The CDR3 spans 14 residues. V lost 5 bases and J lost 11; bases outside the gene matches: 9. Germline lookup yields CDR1 SGHVS and CDR2 FNYEAQ. In DNA form, the CDR3 reads TGTGCCAGCAGCCGACAGGGCGAATTGGCACCCCTCCACTTT. The encoded protein is CASSRQGELAPLHF.

The chain employs TRBV23-1 and TRBJ1-1; 11 bases match TRBD1. TRBV23-1 is designated an ORF whose function remains uncertain. The V and J ends lost 2 bases and 5 bases, in that order; junction bases with no gene match: 4. The CDR3 sequence is 15 residues long. The CDR3, as DNA: TGCGCCAGCAGTCAACGGGGACAGGGGGAAACTGAAGCTTTCTTT. Its protein product is CASSQRGQGETEAFF.

The chain has TRBV11-2 and TRBJ1-2; D is uncertain. V gave up 4 bases and J gave up 1 base, with 13 bases separating them. The germline CDR1 and CDR2 sequences are SGHAT and FQNNGV. The CDR3 runs 15 residues. CDR3 residues: CASSYRSGDNYGYTF. CDR3 nucleotide sequence: TGTGCCAGCAGCTATAGGTCGGGTGATAACTATGGCTACACCTTC.

This rearrangement joins TRBV2 to TRBJ1-1, with D tentatively TRBD1 (6 bases). V lost 6 bases to trimming and J lost 4 bases, with 21 bases between them. Germline V gene sequence: CDR1 SNHLY, CDR2 FYNNEI. The length of the CDR3 is 16 residues. CDR3 bases: TGTGCCAGCAGGTTAGGGGACACTCTCGGCGGCACTGAAGCTTTCTTT. It encodes CASRLGDTLGGTEAFF.

The J gene is TRBJ1-6, the V gene TRBV6-5, with a weak D call TRBD1 (6 bases). CDR1 and CDR2 (germline): MNHEY, SVGAGI. V gave up 0 bases and J gave up 5 bases, with 11 bases separating them. The CDR3 sequence is 16 residues long. The CDR3 region has the DNA TGTGCCAGCAGTTACTCATCCCAGGGGAATAATTCACCCCTCCACTTT. It codes for CASSYSSQGNNSPLHF.